A selection of T cell receptor beta chains follows, all from one sample in a study of blood T cell repertoires in COVID-19. Clones were read by immunoSEQ multiplex PCR, and TCRdb kept only the in-frame ones, dropping some. This repertoire shows roughly 250,000 clones, approximately 83% found once; its top ten account for roughly 5%. Sequences were obtained from peripheral blood. Receptor source: a human donor in a cohort sampled during active COVID-19. Both conserved end residues are part of each CDR3. The order of the fields is V gene, clone size, J gene, CDR3 length, D gene, CDR3 protein, CDR3 DNA. A D gene is named only where the DNA matches it firmly. Not all rows give a size; the values are once, few, many and, for expanded clones, a class.

v_call: TRBV24-1
clone_size: .
j_call: TRBJ2-1
cdr3_length: 12
d_call: .
cdr3_aa: CATSDPQGRQFF
cdr3_nt: TGTGCCACCAGTGACCCCCAGGGTAGGCAGTTCTTC

v_call: TRBV28
clone_size: .
j_call: TRBJ2-7
cdr3_length: 12
d_call: TRBD2
cdr3_aa: CASMRETYEQYF
cdr3_nt: TGTGCCAGCATGCGGGAGACCTACGAGCAGTACTTC

v_call: TRBV13
clone_size: .
j_call: TRBJ2-1
cdr3_length: 13
d_call: .
cdr3_aa: CASSLGGGGRQFF
cdr3_nt: TGTGCCAGCAGCTTAGGAGGGGGAGGGAGACAGTTCTTC

v_call: TRBV5-1
clone_size: .
j_call: TRBJ1-2
cdr3_length: 16
d_call: .
cdr3_aa: CASSLEGQGSNYGYTF
cdr3_nt: TGCGCCAGCAGCTTGGAGGGTCAGGGGTCTAACTATGGCTACACCTTC

v_call: TRBV13
clone_size: .
j_call: TRBJ2-5
cdr3_length: 12
d_call: .
cdr3_aa: CASSLGVGRGNF
cdr3_nt: .

v_call: TRBV27
clone_size: .
j_call: TRBJ2-3
cdr3_length: 13
d_call: .
cdr3_aa: CASGYRVADTQYF
cdr3_nt: TGTGCCAGCGGTTACAGGGTGGCAGATACGCAGTATTTT

v_call: TRBV4-2
clone_size: .
j_call: TRBJ2-5
cdr3_length: 15
d_call: TRBD1
cdr3_aa: CASSQDRTGRRTQYF
cdr3_nt: TGTGCCAGCAGCCAAGACCGGACAGGTCGGCGGACCCAGTACTTC

v_call: TRBV7-2
clone_size: few
j_call: TRBJ2-5
cdr3_length: 15
d_call: .
cdr3_aa: CASSKAGGPGETQYF
cdr3_nt: TGTGCCAGCAGCAAAGCCGGGGGGCCCGGAGAGACCCAGTACTTC

v_call: TRBV7-3
clone_size: .
j_call: TRBJ1-2
cdr3_length: 13
d_call: .
cdr3_aa: CASSSYSGYGYTF
cdr3_nt: TGTGCCAGCAGCTCCTATTCAGGATATGGCTACACCTTC

v_call: TRBV5-1
clone_size: once
j_call: TRBJ2-1
cdr3_length: 15
d_call: TRBD2
cdr3_aa: CASSPAGTSAAEQFF
cdr3_nt: TGCGCCAGCAGCCCGGCCGGGACTAGCGCAGCTGAGCAGTTCTTC

v_call: TRBV5-1
clone_size: .
j_call: TRBJ1-2
cdr3_length: 14
d_call: .
cdr3_aa: CASSSTGSSYGYTF
cdr3_nt: TGCGCCAGCAGCTCGACAGGTAGCTCCTATGGCTACACCTTC

v_call: TRBV15
clone_size: .
j_call: TRBJ1-2
cdr3_length: 13
d_call: TRBD1
cdr3_aa: CATSLDRGYGYTF
cdr3_nt: TGTGCCACCAGCCTCGACAGGGGCTATGGCTACACCTTC

v_call: TRBV5-6
clone_size: .
j_call: TRBJ2-1
cdr3_length: 12
d_call: .
cdr3_aa: CASSPQLGEQFF
cdr3_nt: TGTGCCAGCAGCCCCCAACTTGGTGAGCAGTTCTTC

v_call: TRBV14
clone_size: .
j_call: TRBJ2-2
cdr3_length: 14
d_call: .
cdr3_aa: CASSPWSWAGELFF
cdr3_nt: TGTGCCAGCAGCCCCTGGAGTTGGGCCGGGGAGCTGTTTTTT

v_call: TRBV9
clone_size: .
j_call: TRBJ1-1
cdr3_length: 16
d_call: TRBD1
cdr3_aa: CASSGGDRGFGTEAFF
cdr3_nt: TGTGCCAGCAGCGGTGGGGACAGGGGGTTTGGGACTGAAGCTTTCTTT

v_call: TRBV5-4
clone_size: few
j_call: TRBJ1-2
cdr3_length: 13
d_call: TRBD1
cdr3_aa: CASSKEQGVGYTF
cdr3_nt: TGTGCCAGCAGCAAAGAACAGGGGGTTGGCTACACCTTC

v_call: TRBV19
clone_size: .
j_call: TRBJ2-7
cdr3_length: 17
d_call: TRBD2
cdr3_aa: CASSFTSGRPSSYEQYF
cdr3_nt: TGTGCCAGTAGTTTTACTAGCGGGAGGCCGAGCTCCTACGAGCAGTACTTC

v_call: TRBV6-4
clone_size: .
j_call: TRBJ2-3
cdr3_length: 14
d_call: .
cdr3_aa: CASSDRGAPDTQYF
cdr3_nt: TGTGCCAGCAGTGATCGGGGGGCCCCAGATACGCAGTATTTT

v_call: TRBV21-1
clone_size: once
j_call: TRBJ2-5
cdr3_length: 13
d_call: .
cdr3_aa: CASSKGLQETQYF
cdr3_nt: TGTGCCAGCAGCAAAGGACTACAAGAGACCCAGTACTTC

v_call: TRBV16
clone_size: .
j_call: TRBJ1-2
cdr3_length: 15
d_call: .
cdr3_aa: CASSLPLGGVEGYTF
cdr3_nt: TGTGCCAGCAGCCTGCCCTTAGGGGGGGTCGAAGGCTACACCTTC

v_call: TRBV5-1
clone_size: once
j_call: TRBJ2-2
cdr3_length: 17
d_call: TRBD2
cdr3_aa: CASSLGLAGGNTGELFF
cdr3_nt: TGCGCCAGCAGCCTGGGACTAGCGGGAGGAAACACCGGGGAGCTGTTTTTT

v_call: TRBV29-1
clone_size: .
j_call: TRBJ2-7
cdr3_length: 16
d_call: .
cdr3_aa: CSVSTRRTSSSYEQYF
cdr3_nt: TGCAGCGTTTCGACAAGGCGGACATCGAGCTCCTACGAGCAGTACTTC

v_call: TRBV10-2
clone_size: .
j_call: TRBJ2-2
cdr3_length: 13
d_call: .
cdr3_aa: CASSVSNTGELFF
cdr3_nt: TGCGCCAGTAGCGTTTCGAACACCGGGGAGCTGTTTTTT

v_call: TRBV7-6
clone_size: .
j_call: TRBJ1-5
cdr3_length: 17
d_call: TRBD1
cdr3_aa: CASSSAPGTGINQPQHF
cdr3_nt: TGTGCCAGCAGCTCCGCCCCCGGGACAGGGATCAATCAGCCCCAGCATTTT

v_call: TRBV6-1
clone_size: .
j_call: TRBJ2-5
cdr3_length: 14
d_call: .
cdr3_aa: CASSEAIRQWTQYF
cdr3_nt: TGTGCCAGCAGTGAAGCCATCCGACAATGGACCCAGTACTTC

v_call: TRBV5-4
clone_size: .
j_call: TRBJ2-7
cdr3_length: 13
d_call: TRBD2
cdr3_aa: CASRASGSGEQYF
cdr3_nt: TGTGCCAGCAGGGCTAGCGGGAGTGGCGAGCAGTACTTC

v_call: TRBV18
clone_size: .
j_call: TRBJ2-3
cdr3_length: 11
d_call: .
cdr3_aa: CASSPQDTQYF
cdr3_nt: TGTGCCAGCTCACCCCAGGATACGCAGTATTTT

v_call: TRBV11-2
clone_size: .
j_call: TRBJ2-1
cdr3_length: 14
d_call: TRBD1
cdr3_aa: CASSSSGTGFEQFF
cdr3_nt: TGTGCCAGCAGCTCCTCCGGGACAGGGTTTGAGCAGTTCTTC

v_call: TRBV7-2
clone_size: .
j_call: TRBJ2-7
cdr3_length: 18
d_call: TRBD1
cdr3_aa: CASSLDFVFTGERDEQYF
cdr3_nt: TGTGCCAGCAGCTTAGATTTCGTTTTTACAGGGGAAAGGGACGAGCAGTACTTC

v_call: TRBV9
clone_size: once
j_call: TRBJ1-2
cdr3_length: 15
d_call: .
cdr3_aa: CASSATIREPYGYTF
cdr3_nt: TGTGCCAGCAGCGCCACCATCAGGGAACCCTATGGCTACACCTTC

v_call: TRBV6-5
clone_size: once
j_call: TRBJ2-2
cdr3_length: 13
d_call: TRBD2
cdr3_aa: CASKITGGRELFF
cdr3_nt: TGTGCCAGCAAAATCACGGGGGGGCGGGAGCTGTTTTTT